The subject of this entry is one T cell receptor (beta chain). The antigen remains unidentified. The use of a sample-barcoded 5' primer and a J-beta primer mix characterized a second PCR of roughly 7 to 11 cycles. The template-switch adaptor, which had 12 random nucleotides, put a tag on each cDNA molecule. TCRdb itself ran the 5' RACE reads through MiXCR, one entry per CDR3 protein. This sample carries almost 1 million distinct CDR3 sequences, roughly 51% of them seen once, and the ten largest clones take 20% to 25%. This sample is part of a study of blood T cells in healthy people across ages. Study findings and constraints: TCR beta diversity, measured per million T cells, fell in a roughly linear way with age. PBMCs were not sorted, which prevented a conclusive comparison of naive versus antigen-experienced cells.

V lost 5 bases to trimming and J lost 7 bases; unmatched junction nucleotides: 4. Looked up from germline, CDR1 is SGHTA and CDR2 is FQGNSA. The CDR3 contains 12 residues. Healthy individuals of Caucasian origin from Russia, aged about 6 to 90, served as donors. The source of this sequence is a woman aged 60-70 years in good health. Sequenced: blood. This chain joins TRBV7-2 and TRBJ1-1; 7 bases are shared with TRBD1. The chain's CDR3 is CASSTRTGEAFF. The CDR3 coding sequence is TGTGCCAGCAGCACGCGGACAGGTGAAGCTTTCTTT.